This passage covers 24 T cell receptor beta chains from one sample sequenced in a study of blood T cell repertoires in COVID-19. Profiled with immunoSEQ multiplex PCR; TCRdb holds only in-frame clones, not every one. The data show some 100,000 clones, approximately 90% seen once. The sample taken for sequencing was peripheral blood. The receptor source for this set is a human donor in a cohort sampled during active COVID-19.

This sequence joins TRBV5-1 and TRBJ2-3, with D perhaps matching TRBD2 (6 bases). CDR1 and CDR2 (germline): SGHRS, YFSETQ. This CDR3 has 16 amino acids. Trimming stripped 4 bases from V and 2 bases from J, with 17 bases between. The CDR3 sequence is CASSRSGLANTDTQYF. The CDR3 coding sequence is TGCGCCAGCAGCCGGTCGGGGCTAGCGAACACAGATACGCAGTATTTT.

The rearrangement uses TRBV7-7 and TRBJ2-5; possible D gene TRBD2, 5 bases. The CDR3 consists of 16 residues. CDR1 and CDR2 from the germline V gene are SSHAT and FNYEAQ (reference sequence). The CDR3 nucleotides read TGTGCTAGCGCAAAATCCGCGGGCCCCACTGGGGAGACCCAGTACTTC. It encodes CASAKSAGPTGETQYF.

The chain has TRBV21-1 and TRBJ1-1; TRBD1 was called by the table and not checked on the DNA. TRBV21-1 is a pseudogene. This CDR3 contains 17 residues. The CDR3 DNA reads TGTGCCAGCAGCAAAAACGGAGACAGGGGGGTGTTTACTGAAGCTTTCTTT. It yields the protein CASSKNGDRGVFTEAFF.

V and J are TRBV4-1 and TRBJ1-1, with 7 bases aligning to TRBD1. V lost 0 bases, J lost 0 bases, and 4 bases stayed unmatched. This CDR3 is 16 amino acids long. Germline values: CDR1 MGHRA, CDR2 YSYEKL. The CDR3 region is CASSQDQTGMNTEAFF. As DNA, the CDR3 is TGCGCCAGCAGCCAAGATCAGACAGGGATGAACACTGAAGCTTTCTTT.

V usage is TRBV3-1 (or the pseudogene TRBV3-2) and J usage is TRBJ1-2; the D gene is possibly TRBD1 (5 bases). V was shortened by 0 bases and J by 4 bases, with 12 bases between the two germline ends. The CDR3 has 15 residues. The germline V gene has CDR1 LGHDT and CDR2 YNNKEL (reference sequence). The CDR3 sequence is CASSQDPTVTYGYTF. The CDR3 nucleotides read TGTGCCAGCAGCCAAGATCCGACAGTTACCTATGGCTACACCTTC.

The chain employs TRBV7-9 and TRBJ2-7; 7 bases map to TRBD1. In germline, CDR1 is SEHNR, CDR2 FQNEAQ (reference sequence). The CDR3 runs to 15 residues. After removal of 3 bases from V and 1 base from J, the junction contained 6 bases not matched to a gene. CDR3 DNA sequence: TGTGCCAGCAGCTTGCGACAGGGTGCATCCTACGAGCAGTACTTC. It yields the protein CASSLRQGASYEQYF.

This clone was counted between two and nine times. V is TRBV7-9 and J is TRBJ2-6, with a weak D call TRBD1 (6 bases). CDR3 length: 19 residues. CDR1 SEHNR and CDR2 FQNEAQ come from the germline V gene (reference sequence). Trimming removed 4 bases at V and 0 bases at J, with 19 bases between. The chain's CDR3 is CASSSTVQGTISGANVLTF. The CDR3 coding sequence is TGTGCCAGCAGCTCCACCGTACAGGGTACTATCTCTGGGGCCAACGTCCTGACTTTC. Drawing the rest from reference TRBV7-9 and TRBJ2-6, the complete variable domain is DTGVSQNPRHKITKRGQNVTFRCDPISEHNRLYWYRQTLGQGPEFLTYFQNEAQLEKSRLLSDRFSAERPKGSFSTLEIQRTEQGDSAMYLCASSSTVQGTISGANVLTFGAGSRLTVL.

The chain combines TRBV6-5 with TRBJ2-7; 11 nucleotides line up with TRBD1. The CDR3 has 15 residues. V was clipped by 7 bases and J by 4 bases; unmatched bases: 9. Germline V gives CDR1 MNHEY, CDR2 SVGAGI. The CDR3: CASTRGQGAHYEQYF. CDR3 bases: TGTGCCAGCACTCGCGGACAGGGGGCCCATTACGAGCAGTACTTC.

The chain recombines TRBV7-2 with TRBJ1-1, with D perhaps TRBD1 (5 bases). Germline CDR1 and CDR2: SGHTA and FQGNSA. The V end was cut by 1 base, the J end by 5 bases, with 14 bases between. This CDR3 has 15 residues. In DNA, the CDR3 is TGTGCCAGCAGCTTAGGTGGCCAGGGTTGGACTGAAGCTTTCTTT. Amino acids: CASSLGGQGWTEAFF.

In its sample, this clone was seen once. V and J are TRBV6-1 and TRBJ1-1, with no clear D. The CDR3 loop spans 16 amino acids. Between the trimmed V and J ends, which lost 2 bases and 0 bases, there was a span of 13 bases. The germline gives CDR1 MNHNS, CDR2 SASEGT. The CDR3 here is CASSERGQKLNTEAFF. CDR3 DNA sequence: TGTGCCAGCAGTGAAAGAGGGCAAAAGTTGAACACTGAAGCTTTCTTT.

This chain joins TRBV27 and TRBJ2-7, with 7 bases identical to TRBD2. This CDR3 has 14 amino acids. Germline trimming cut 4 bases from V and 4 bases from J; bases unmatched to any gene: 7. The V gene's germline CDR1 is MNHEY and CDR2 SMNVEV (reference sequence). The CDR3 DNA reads TGTGCCAGCAGTTGGGCGGGAGTAGGGTACGAGCAGTACTTC. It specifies CASSWAGVGYEQYF.

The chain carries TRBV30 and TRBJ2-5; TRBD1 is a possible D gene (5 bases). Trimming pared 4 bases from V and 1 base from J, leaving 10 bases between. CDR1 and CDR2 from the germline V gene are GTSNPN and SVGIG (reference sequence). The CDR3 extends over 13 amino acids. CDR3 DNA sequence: TGTGCCTGGACCTTGGGGCTCCAAGAGACCCAGTACTTC. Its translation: CAWTLGLQETQYF. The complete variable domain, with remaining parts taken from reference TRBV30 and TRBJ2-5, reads SQTIHQWPATLVQPVGSPLSLECTVEGTSNPNLYWYRQAAGRGLQLLFYSVGIGQISSEVPQNLSASRPQDRQFILSSKKLLLSDSGFYLCAWTLGLQETQYFGPGTRLLVL.

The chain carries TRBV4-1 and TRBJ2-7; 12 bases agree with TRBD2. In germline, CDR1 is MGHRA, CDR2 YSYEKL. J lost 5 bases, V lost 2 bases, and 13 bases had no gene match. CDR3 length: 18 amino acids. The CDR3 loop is CASSQIDMGLAGHHEQYF. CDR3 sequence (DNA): TGCGCCAGCAGCCAAATCGATATGGGACTAGCGGGCCACCACGAGCAGTACTTC.

CDR3: CASSRDYRLANTGELFF. The CDR3 bases are TGTGCCAGCAGTCGGGACTACCGCCTCGCGAACACCGGGGAGCTGTTTTTT. The chain uses TRBV5-5 and TRBJ2-2, with 7 positions matching TRBD2. The germline V gene encodes CDR1 SGHKS and CDR2 YYEKEE (reference sequence). V lost 5 bases, J lost 0 bases, and 10 bases stayed unmatched. This CDR3 spans 17 amino acids.

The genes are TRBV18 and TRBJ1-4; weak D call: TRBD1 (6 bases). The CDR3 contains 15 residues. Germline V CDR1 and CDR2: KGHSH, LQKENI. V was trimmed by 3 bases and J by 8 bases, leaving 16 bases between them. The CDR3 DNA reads TGTGCCAGCTCACCGCAGGGGAATTGGAAGGAAAAACTGTTTTTT. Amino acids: CASSPQGNWKEKLFF.

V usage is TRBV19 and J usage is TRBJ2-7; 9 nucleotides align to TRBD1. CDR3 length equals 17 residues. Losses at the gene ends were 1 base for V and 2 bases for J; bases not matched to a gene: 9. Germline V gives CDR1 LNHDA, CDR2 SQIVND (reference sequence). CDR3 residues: CASSIGPPGQGPYEQYF. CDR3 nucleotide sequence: TGTGCCAGTAGTATAGGCCCTCCGGGACAGGGACCCTACGAGCAGTACTTC. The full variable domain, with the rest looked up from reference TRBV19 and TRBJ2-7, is DGGITQSPKYLFRKEGQNVTLSCEQNLNHDAMYWYRQDPGQGLRLIYYSQIVNDFQKGDIAEGYSVSREKKESFPLTVTSAQKNPTAFYLCASSIGPPGQGPYEQYFGPGTRLTVT.

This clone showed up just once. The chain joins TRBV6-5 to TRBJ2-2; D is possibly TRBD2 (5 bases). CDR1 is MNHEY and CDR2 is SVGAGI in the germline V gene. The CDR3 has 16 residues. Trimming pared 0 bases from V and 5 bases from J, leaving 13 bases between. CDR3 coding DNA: TGTGCCAGCAGTTACTCGAGTGGGAGAACGACCGGGGAGCTGTTTTTT. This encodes CASSYSSGRTTGELFF.

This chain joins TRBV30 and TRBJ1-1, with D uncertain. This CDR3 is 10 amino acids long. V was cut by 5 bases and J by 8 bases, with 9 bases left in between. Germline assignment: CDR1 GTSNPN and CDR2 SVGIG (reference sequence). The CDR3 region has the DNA TGTGCCTGGGGGTGGAGGGAAGCTTTCTTT. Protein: CAWGWREAFF. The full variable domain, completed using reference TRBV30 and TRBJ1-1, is SQTIHQWPATLVQPVGSPLSLECTVEGTSNPNLYWYRQAAGRGLQLLFYSVGIGQISSEVPQNLSASRPQDRQFILSSKKLLLSDSGFYLCAWGWREAFFGQGTRLTVV.

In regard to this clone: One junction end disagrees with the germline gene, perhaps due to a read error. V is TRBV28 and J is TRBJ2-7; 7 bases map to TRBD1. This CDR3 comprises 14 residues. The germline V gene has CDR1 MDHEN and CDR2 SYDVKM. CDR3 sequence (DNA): TGTGCCAGCAGTTTAAGAGGGGGCTTGGCTGACCCGGTATTT. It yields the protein CASSLRGGLADPVF.

CDR3 sequence reads: CASSPGVTQTYNEQFF. Written as DNA, the CDR3 is TGTGCCAGCTCACCGGGAGTGACTCAGACCTACAATGAGCAGTTCTTC. The chain combines TRBV18 with TRBJ2-1, with D possibly TRBD2 on 5 matching bases. The CDR3 contains 16 residues. Germline V gives CDR1 KGHSH, CDR2 LQKENI. The V end lost 3 bases, the J end lost 2 bases, and 14 bases lay between the germline ends.

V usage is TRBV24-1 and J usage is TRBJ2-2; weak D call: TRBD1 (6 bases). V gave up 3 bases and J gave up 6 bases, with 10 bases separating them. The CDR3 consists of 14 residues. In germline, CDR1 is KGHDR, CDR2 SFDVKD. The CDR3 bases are TGTGCCACCAGTGATGAAACAGGGCCCGGGGAGCTGTTTTTT. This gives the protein CATSDETGPGELFF.

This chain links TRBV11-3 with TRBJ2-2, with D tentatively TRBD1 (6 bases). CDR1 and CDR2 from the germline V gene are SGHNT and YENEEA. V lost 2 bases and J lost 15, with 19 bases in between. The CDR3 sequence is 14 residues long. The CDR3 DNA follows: TGTGCCAGCAGCTTATCGGCAGGGGTTGCCCTAGTGTTTTTT. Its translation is CASSLSAGVALVFF.

CDR3 in amino acids: CASSLQNPYEQYF. In DNA form, the CDR3 reads TGTGCCAGCAGCTTGCAGAATCCCTACGAGCAGTACTTC. The V call is TRBV5-4, the J call TRBJ2-7; no clear D. The length of the CDR3 is 13 residues. Trimming shortened V by 1 base and J by 2 bases, and 7 bases separated the two germline ends. Germline CDR1 SGHNT, CDR2 YYREEE (reference sequence).

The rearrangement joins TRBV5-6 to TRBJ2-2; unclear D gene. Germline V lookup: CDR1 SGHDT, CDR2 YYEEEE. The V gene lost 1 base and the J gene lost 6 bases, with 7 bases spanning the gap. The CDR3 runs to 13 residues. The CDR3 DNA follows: TGTGCCAGCAGCTTGTCCGGTGCCGGGGAGCTGTTTTTT. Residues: CASSLSGAGELFF.